The 29 T cell receptor beta chains presented below share a single source sample, sequenced in a study of tumor and adjacent non-tumor tissue in lung cancer. TCRbeta libraries were built with three rounds of nested PCR, modified from ARM-PCR. TCRdb redid the calling of the multiplex PCR reads with MiXCR, one entry per CDR3 protein. This sample has tens of thousands of distinct CDR3 sequences, with roughly 80% found just once. RNA was extracted from bulk tissue without any cell sorting. The material sequenced was lung tumor tissue. The receptors were sampled from a woman between 50 and 59 years old with non-small cell lung cancer.

Turning to this clonotype: One end of the junction is discordant with germline, which a read error may explain. The rearrangement joins TRBV4-2 to TRBJ2-5, with a weak D call TRBD1 (5 bases). Germline values: CDR1 LGHNA, CDR2 YNFKEQ. This CDR3 is built from 15 residues. CDR3 amino acids: CASSQVYRRGETHYF. The CDR3 DNA sequence: TGTGCCAGCAGTCAAGTTTACAGGAGAGGAGAGACCCATTACTTC.

Details on this clonotype: At one of its ends the junction is not consistent with the germline gene, which may arise from a read error. This chain joins TRBV20-1 and TRBJ2-3; maybe TRBD2 (5 bases). Germline assignment: CDR1 DFQATT and CDR2 SNEGSKA (reference sequence). This CDR3 spans 12 amino acids. Here the CDR3 reads CSARKGVDTQYF. The DNA for the CDR3 is TGCAGTGCCAGAAAGGGAGTAGATACACAGTATTTT.

As for this clonotype: The junction differs from germline at one of its ends, possibly a read error. The V call is TRBV11-2, the J call TRBJ2-7; tentative D call: TRBD1 (6 bases). There are 16 residues in the CDR3. Germline lookup yields CDR1 SGHAT and CDR2 FQNNGV. The CDR3 spells CASSLESGAGSYEQYF. Here the CDR3 DNA reads TGTGCCAGCAGCTTAGAGTCAGGGGCCGGCTCCTACGAGCAATATTTC.

With regard to this clonotype: Here the CDR3 omits its conserved ending phenylalanine or tryptophan, so a read error is the likely source. The rearrangement uses TRBV20-1 and TRBJ2-3, with a possible D match to TRBD2 (5 bases). CDR1 and CDR2 (germline): DFQATT, SNEGSKA (reference sequence). The CDR3 runs 14 residues. CDR3 nucleotides: TGCAGTGCGGTAGGCGGGCTGACGATGGATATGCAGTATGTT. This codes for CSAVGGLTMDMQYV.

Notes on this clonotype: Relative to the germline gene, one junction end is altered; a read error may explain this. This chain joins TRBV4-1 and TRBJ1-5; 7 bases agree with TRBD1. The closer fit of TRBJ2-3 to the DNA end suggests the J call may be wrong. CDR3 length: 16 amino acids. Per the germline V gene, CDR1 is MGHRA and CDR2 is YSYEKL. The CDR3 region is CANSQVWDSISQAQYF. The DNA of the CDR3 is TGCGCCAACAGCCAGGTATGGGACAGTATCTCCCAGGCCCAGTATTTT.

Comments on this clonotype: Compared with germline, one end of the junction differs, possibly owing to a read error. This chain joins TRBV11-1 and TRBJ1-1; 8 positions match TRBD1. Germline V gives CDR1 SGHAT, CDR2 FQDESV (reference sequence). The CDR3 consists of 17 residues. The CDR3 sequence: CTSNRIGGQGVGTEAFF. The CDR3 bases are TGTACCAGCAACAGAATAGGTGGACAGGGAGTCGGCACTGAAGCATTCTTT. Looking up the rest from reference TRBV11-1 and TRBJ1-1 gives the full variable domain: EAEVAQSPRYKITEKSQAVAFWCDPISGHATLYWYRQILGQGPELLVQFQDESVVDDSQLPKDRFSAERLKGVDSTLKIQPAELGDSAMYLCTSNRIGGQGVGTEAFFGQGTRLTVV.

With respect to this clonotype: The junction departs from germline at one end; a sequencing error may be responsible. V usage is TRBV6-1 and J usage is TRBJ2-7, with unresolved D. CDR1 and CDR2 from the germline V gene are MNHNS and SASEGT. This CDR3 comprises 15 residues. This CDR3 reads CASSEELAPHDEQYF. The CDR3 DNA reads as TGTGCCAGCAGTGAAGAGTTAGCCCCTCACGACGAACAGTACTTT.

The chain combines TRBV20-1 with TRBJ1-1; D is undetermined. V was pared by 4 bases and J by 3 bases, with 12 bases between. Germline CDR1 is DFQATT and CDR2 is SNEGSKA (reference sequence). This CDR3 has 13 amino acids. The CDR3 spells CSAIHGVDTEAFF. CDR3 in DNA: TGCAGTGCTATTCATGGTGTAGACACTGAAGCTTTCTTT.

The chain is built from TRBV5-6 and TRBJ2-7; D is ambiguous. The germline V and J ends were trimmed by 6 bases and 3 bases, with 16 bases remaining between them. Germline loops: CDR1 SGHDT, CDR2 YYEEEE. This CDR3 is 14 amino acids long. CDR3 residues: CASNFIRSNYEQYF. The DNA for the CDR3 is TGTGCCAGCAACTTCATCAGGAGCAACTACGAGCAGTACTTC.

In the case of this clonotype: A read error is likely, as this CDR3 ends without the conserved phenylalanine or tryptophan. The chain links TRBV29-1 to TRBJ1-1, with TRBD1 identical over 10 bases. CDR3 length: 13 residues. Germline V lookup: CDR1 SQVTM, CDR2 ANQGSEA. The CDR3 sequence is CSLEGQGGTEAFY. CDR3 sequence (DNA): TGCAGCCTTGAAGGACAGGGGGGAACTGAAGCTTTCTAT.

Concerning this clonotype itself: A junction end diverges from the germline sequence, so it may reflect a read error. The chain carries TRBV28 and TRBJ2-1, with a possible D match to TRBD1 (5 bases). The CDR3 consists of 15 residues. Germline lookup yields CDR1 MDHEN and CDR2 SYDVKM. The CDR3 coding sequence is TGTGCCAGCAGTTTAAGGATGGGGCCCTACAATGAGCACTTCTTC. Amino acid sequence: CASSLRMGPYNEHFF.

The V and J genes are TRBV4-2 and TRBJ2-1, with unresolved D. The length of the CDR3 is 16 residues. Germline V CDR1 and CDR2: LGHNA, YNFKEQ. V lost 0 bases and J lost 0, with 9 bases in between. CDR3 sequence (DNA): TGTGCCAGCAGCCAAGAAGTCACGAACTCCTACAATGAGCAGTTCTTC. It codes for CASSQEVTNSYNEQFF.

As concerns this clonotype: Because it lacks the conserved phenylalanine or tryptophan at the end, this CDR3 is likely a read error. The DNA is omitted, as the CDR3 cannot be located on it reliably, and the CDR3 follows TCRdb's listing. CDR3 sequence reads: CSARSIERPPYERYL. The chain combines TRBV20-1 with TRBJ2-7; no check of the table's D call, TRBD1, against the DNA was made. Looked up from germline, CDR1 is DFQATT and CDR2 is SNEGSKA (reference sequence). The length of the CDR3 is 15 amino acids, counting both ends.

The sample holds a few counts of this clonotype. Since the CDR3 does not end with the conserved phenylalanine or tryptophan, this likely comes from a read error. The rearrangement joins TRBV11-2 to TRBJ2-5, with TRBD1 as a possible D gene (6 bases). Germline loops: CDR1 SGHAT, CDR2 FQNNGV. The ends were cut back, 4 bases at V and 5 bases at J, with 14 bases in the middle. CDR3 length: 14 residues. The CDR3 protein is CASSSGQTRETQYL. The CDR3 bases are TGTGCCAGCAGCTCCGGACAGACCCGTGAGACCCAGTACTTA.

This clonotype was detected once. The junction departs from germline at one end; a sequencing error may be responsible. This rearrangement joins TRBV6-1 to TRBJ2-7; D remains ambiguous. Germline values: CDR1 MNHNS, CDR2 SASEGT. This CDR3 comprises 12 residues. The CDR3, as DNA: TGTGCCAGCAGTTACGCTGTCTACGAGCAATACTTC. This translates into CASSYAVYEQYF.

The J gene is TRBJ2-5, the V gene TRBV6-5, with D maybe TRBD2 (5 bases). V lost 3 bases and J lost 11, with 22 bases in between. Germline CDR1 and CDR2: MNHEY and SVGAGI. The CDR3 is 15 residues long. CDR3 amino acids: CASSYGLTLGETQYF. The CDR3 DNA follows: TGTGCCAGCAGTTATGGCCTCACCCTGGGAGAAACACAGTACTTC.

With respect to this clonotype: Compared with germline, one end of the junction differs, possibly owing to a read error. This chain uses TRBV4-3 with TRBJ2-1; 10 nucleotides agree with TRBD1. Looked up from germline, CDR1 is LGHNA and CDR2 is YSLEER. CDR3 length: 15 residues. The DNA for the CDR3 is TGCGCCAGCAGCCACGACAGGGGGCTAAGGAATGAGCAGATCTTC. This translates into CASSHDRGLRNEQIF.

This clonotype has just a few counts. A much larger clonotype is one base distant, so this may be a read error. The chain recombines TRBV12-3 or TRBV12-4 with TRBJ1-2; 9 nucleotides match TRBD1. CDR3 length equals 15 residues. In nucleotides, the CDR3 is TGTTTCAGCAGTTTACAGGGGGCCCACGGATATGGCTACACCTTC. Translation gives CFSSLQGAHGYGYTF.

Notes on this clonotype: Since no conserved phenylalanine or tryptophan closes the CDR3, a read error is the likely cause. The chain combines TRBV20-1 with TRBJ2-3; D call uncertain. The germline V gene has CDR1 DFQATT and CDR2 SNEGSKA (reference sequence). This CDR3 spans 12 amino acids. V dropped 5 bases and J dropped 0 bases, with 6 bases sitting between them. The CDR3 spells CSASYSTDTQYL. CDR3 bases: TGCAGTGCTTCCTACAGCACAGATACGCAGTATCTT.

This clonotype has just one count. The chain links TRBV20-1 to TRBJ2-7, with D uncertain. Deletions cut 0 bases from V and 4 bases from J, with 16 bases between. CDR1 and CDR2 (germline): DFQATT, SNEGSKA (reference sequence). The CDR3 length is 15 residues. CDR3 sequence reads: CSARDQWVSRYEQYF. CDR3 in DNA: TGCAGTGCTAGAGATCAATGGGTGAGTAGATACGAGCAGTACTTC.

At least ten counts were recorded for this clonotype. CDR3 in DNA: TGCAGCGTTGAACGCTCCGGGGTTCTTGTAGTCTACAATGAGCAGTTCTTC. Its translation is CSVERSGVLVVYNEQFF. This chain links TRBV29-1 with TRBJ2-1; a weak D match, TRBD2 (5 bases). Trimming removed 2 bases from V and 3 bases from J, with 20 bases in between. From germline, CDR1 is SQVTM and CDR2 ANQGSEA. The CDR3 has 17 amino acids.

In regard to this clonotype: A read error may account for a junction end that differs from germline. The genes are TRBV29-1 and TRBJ2-7; 10 positions match TRBD2. The CDR3 covers 13 residues. Germline loops: CDR1 SQVTM, CDR2 ANQGSEA. The CDR3 DNA reads as TGCAGTGTTGGGCTAGCGGGGGACTACGACCAGTACTTC. As protein: CSVGLAGDYDQYF.

As to this clonotype: An end of the junction differs from the germline gene, which may be a read error. The chain links TRBV6-2 or TRBV6-3 to TRBJ1-2, with TRBD1 identical over 9 bases. The CDR3 length is 14 residues. Germline V gene data show CDR1 as MNHEY and CDR2 as SVGEGT. CDR3 loop: CASNRGQGQDGYNF. In DNA, the CDR3 is TGTGCCAGCAACCGCGGACAGGGGCAGGATGGATACAACTTC.

Concerning this clonotype: The CDR3 ends on some other residue instead of the conserved phenylalanine or tryptophan, so this is likely a read error. The chain joins TRBV6-5 to TRBJ2-3, with unresolved D. The CDR3 totals 13 residues. Germline V gene lookup returns CDR1 MNHEY and CDR2 SVGAGI. The CDR3 nucleotides are TGTGCCAGCAGTTGCGTGGCCACAGATATGCAGTATCTT. Residues: CASSCVATDMQYL.

This clonotype has just one count. The CDR3 does not close with the conserved phenylalanine or tryptophan, likely indicating a read error. The DNA is left out, because the CDR3 cannot be placed on it with certainty; the CDR3 is given as TCRdb lists it. The chain has TRBV6-1 and TRBJ1-1. The germline V gene has CDR1 MNHNS and CDR2 SASEGT. The CDR3 spans 11 amino acids, including both terminal residues. The CDR3 spells CATRDYTETFV.

Turning to this clonotype: Relative to the germline gene, one junction end is altered; a read error may explain this. The chain recombines TRBV11-2 with TRBJ2-2, with 12 bases matching TRBD2. The CDR3 sequence is 16 residues long. Looked up from germline, CDR1 is SGHAT and CDR2 is FQNNGV. In DNA form, the CDR3 reads TGTGTCAGCAACCCTAGCGGGGGGGCCCACACCGGGGAGCTGTTTTTT. Its translation: CVSNPSGGAHTGELFF. Supplemented by reference TRBV11-2 and TRBJ2-2, the full variable domain reads EAGVAQSPRYKIIEKRQSVAFWCNPISGHATLYWYQQILGQGPKLLIQFQNNGVVDDSQLPKDRFSAERLKGVDSTLKIQPAKLEDSAVYLCVSNPSGGAHTGELFFGEGSRLTVL.

Remarks on this clonotype: This likely comes from a read error, as the CDR3 has no conserved phenylalanine or tryptophan at its end. The limits of the CDR3 on the DNA are not certain, so only TCRdb's listed CDR3 is given. The chain links TRBV29-1 to TRBJ1-1; the D call in the table, TRBD1, was not verified against the DNA. The CDR3 is 14 residues long, counting both termini. Germline V gene lookup returns CDR1 SQVTM and CDR2 ANQGSEA. This chain's CDR3 is CSVTGGLLNAEAFY.

On this clonotype: This is likely a read error, given that the CDR3 carries no conserved phenylalanine or tryptophan at its end. No DNA is shown, since the ends of the CDR3 on it are uncertain; the CDR3 is the one TCRdb lists. The CDR3 sequence: CASSGVRGGYTETFS. This rearrangement joins TRBV6-2 or TRBV6-3 to TRBJ1-1; the D call TRBD1 from the table was never checked on the DNA. The germline V gene encodes CDR1 MNHEY and CDR2 SVGEGT. The CDR3 is 15 amino acids in total, end residues counted.

As to this clonotype: It may be a read error: a sequence one base away is much more abundant. The chain uses TRBV7-9 and TRBJ2-5, with a possible D match to TRBD2 (6 bases). CDR3 length: 17 amino acids. Looked up from germline, CDR1 is SEHNR and CDR2 is FQNEAQ (reference sequence). The CDR3 sequence: CASSFVGVAENQETRYF. CDR3 nucleotides: TGTGCCAGCAGCTTCGTCGGAGTAGCGGAGAACCAAGAGACCCGGTACTTC.